This record looks at one TCR beta chain sequence and its context. Its antigen is unknown. This specimen belongs to a study of shared clonotypes between healthy human individuals. Study-level points and caveats: Naive subsets typically showed greater estimated richness than memory subsets.

Germline-derived CDR1 and CDR2 are SGHAT and FQNNGV. The CDR3 contains 12 residues. V was clipped by 1 base and J by 4 bases, with 5 bases between them. TCRdb keeps only in-frame clones here, not all; method: immunoSEQ multiplex PCR. Of under 120,000 clones in the sample, about 67% were seen once. Material for sequencing was memory CD8+ T cells sorted from blood. The subset was: CD45RO+ cells pooled with CCR7-negative TemRA cells. The V and J genes are TRBV11-2 and TRBJ2-7, with D unresolved. This TCR was recovered from a woman aged 30 to 39 in good health. DNA of the CDR3: TGTGCCAGCAGCTTAGCTTGGTACGAGCAGTACTTC. Encoded protein: CASSLAWYEQYF.